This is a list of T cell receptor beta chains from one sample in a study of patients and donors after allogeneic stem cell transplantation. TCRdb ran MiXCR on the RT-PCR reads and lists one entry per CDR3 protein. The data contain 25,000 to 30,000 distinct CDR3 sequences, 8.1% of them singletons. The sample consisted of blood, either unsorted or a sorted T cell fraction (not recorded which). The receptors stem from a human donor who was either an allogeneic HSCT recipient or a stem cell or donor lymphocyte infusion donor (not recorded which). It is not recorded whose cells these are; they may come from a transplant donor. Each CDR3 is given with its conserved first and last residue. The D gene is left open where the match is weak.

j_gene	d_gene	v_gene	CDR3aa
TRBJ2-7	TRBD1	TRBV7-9	CAGSLEAGGYYEQYF
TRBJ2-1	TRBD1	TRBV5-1	CASSLGGTGTYNEQFF
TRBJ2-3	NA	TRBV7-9	CASSSGYTQYF
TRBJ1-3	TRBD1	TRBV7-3	CASSTSPGQRRNTIYF
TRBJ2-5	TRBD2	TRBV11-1	CASSLGILAGGRVQETQYF
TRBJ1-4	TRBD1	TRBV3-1	CASSSGQGASRKAKLFF
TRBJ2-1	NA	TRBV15	CATTSYGDLQFF
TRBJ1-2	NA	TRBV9	CASGRGAGQANYGYTF
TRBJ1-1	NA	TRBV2	CASSEPKMNTEAFF
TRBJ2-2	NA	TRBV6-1	CASRGGSNTGELFF
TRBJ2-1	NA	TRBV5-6	CASSLFLPDEQFF
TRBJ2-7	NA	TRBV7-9	CASSLTYYEQYF
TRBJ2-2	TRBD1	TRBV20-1	CSARDVGQPNTGELFF
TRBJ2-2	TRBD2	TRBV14	CASGRREAAYPPFAGELFF
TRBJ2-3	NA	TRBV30	CAWKTTNTQYF
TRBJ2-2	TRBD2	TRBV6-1	CASRGTSGRAGAGELFF
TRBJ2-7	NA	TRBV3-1	CASSLSGDVTYEQYF
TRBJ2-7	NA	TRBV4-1	CASSQGGGSRASYEQYF
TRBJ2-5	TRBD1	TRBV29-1	CSVASGTGEETQYF
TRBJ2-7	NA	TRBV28	CASSLQSGGHNEQYF
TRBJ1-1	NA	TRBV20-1	CSAALDMNTEAFF
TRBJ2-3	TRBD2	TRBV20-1	CSASRLAGGPTDTQYF
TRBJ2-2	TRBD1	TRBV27	CATRKRQGNTGELFF
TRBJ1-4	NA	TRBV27	CASSFRRLANEKLFF
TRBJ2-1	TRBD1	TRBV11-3	CASSPFRQGADNEQFF
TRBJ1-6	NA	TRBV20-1	CSARSQEGNSPLHF
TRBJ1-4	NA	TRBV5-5	CASSLGSTNEKLFF
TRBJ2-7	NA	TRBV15	CATSRGRQSYEQYF
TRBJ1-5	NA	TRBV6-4	CASSEAGGNQPQHF
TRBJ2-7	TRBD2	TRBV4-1	CASSLFSGRVSYEQYF
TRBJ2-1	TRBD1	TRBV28	CASSSHRGRLDNEQFF
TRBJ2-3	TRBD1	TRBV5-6	CASSPYRGPSTDTQYF
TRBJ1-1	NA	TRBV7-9	CASSLYQGTEAFF
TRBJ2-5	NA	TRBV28	CASSPYGQGFKETQYF
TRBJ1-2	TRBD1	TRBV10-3	CASGTGESYGYTF
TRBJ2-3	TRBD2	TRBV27	CASSFWTSGRARGDTQYF
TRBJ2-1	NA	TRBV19	CASSIRSGSSYNEQFF
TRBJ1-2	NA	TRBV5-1	CASSLSQYYGYTF
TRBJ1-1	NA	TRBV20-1	CSAIQELNTEAFF
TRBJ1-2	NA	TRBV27	CASSLTGRNGYTF
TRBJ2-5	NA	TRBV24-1	CATSDETQTRYF
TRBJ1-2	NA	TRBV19	CASSGSGVHYGYTF
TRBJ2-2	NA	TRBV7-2	CASSLLRVENTGELFF
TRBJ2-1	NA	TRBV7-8	CASSSRIGGDNEQFF
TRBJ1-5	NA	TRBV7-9	CASSLNSNQPQHF
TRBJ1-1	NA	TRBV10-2	CASSFQNTEAFF
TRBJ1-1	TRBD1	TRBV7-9	CASSLEGAVVAFF
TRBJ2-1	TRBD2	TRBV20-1	CSASTLSGGASEQFF
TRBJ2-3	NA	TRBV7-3	CASSPPSSDTQYF
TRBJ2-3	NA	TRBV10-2	CASRDTRGGTDTQYF
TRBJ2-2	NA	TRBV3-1	CASSHDLTGELFF
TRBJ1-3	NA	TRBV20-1	CSARDPGSSGNTIYF
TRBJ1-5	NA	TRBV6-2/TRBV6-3	CASSYAGAGQPQHF
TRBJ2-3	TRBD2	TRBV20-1	CSARGKREGLIDTQYF
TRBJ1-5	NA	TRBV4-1	CASSQDPDSHQHF
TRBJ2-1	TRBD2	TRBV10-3	CAISPQAGVGEQFF
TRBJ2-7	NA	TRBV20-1	CSAITGSFSSYEQYF
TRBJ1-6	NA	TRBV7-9	CASSSPLHF
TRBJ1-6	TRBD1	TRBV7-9	CASSPGQGDSPLHF
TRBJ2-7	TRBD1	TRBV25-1	CASETGTGGSYEQYF